A selection of T cell receptor beta chains follows, all from one sample in a study of CD8 T cells in ankylosing spondylitis. TCRdb passed the 5' RACE reads through MiXCR, listing each CDR3 protein once. The data contain roughly 670,000 distinct CDR3 sequences, under 20% of them singletons. The sequencing input was blood, either unsorted or a sorted T cell fraction (not recorded which). Source of these receptors: a male donor with ankylosing spondylitis. The CDR3 runs from the conserved cysteine through the conserved F or W. The order of the fields is V gene, D gene, clone size, J gene, CDR3 protein, CDR3 DNA. The D gene is left open where the match is weak. A clone size is listed for some rows: how often the clone was seen (once, few, many), or a class if it is expanded.

v_gene: TRBV4-2; d_gene: .; abundance: few; j_gene: TRBJ1-5; CDR3aa: CASSQDPGGDQPQHF; CDR3nt: TGTGCCAGCAGCCAAGATCCCGGGGGCGATCAGCCCCAGCATTTT
v_gene: TRBV4-1; d_gene: TRBD2; abundance: few; j_gene: TRBJ2-1; CDR3aa: CASSPSPSGGVHNEQFF; CDR3nt: TGCGCCAGCAGCCCTAGCCCGAGCGGGGGGGTACACAATGAGCAGTTCTTC
v_gene: TRBV5-1; d_gene: TRBD2; abundance: few; j_gene: TRBJ2-1; CDR3aa: CASSQGMGSGRRGNEQFF; CDR3nt: TGCGCCAGCAGCCAAGGGATGGGTAGCGGGAGGAGGGGCAATGAGCAGTTCTTC
v_gene: TRBV28; d_gene: .; abundance: few; j_gene: TRBJ1-2; CDR3aa: CASSWPLGVRDGYTF; CDR3nt: TGTGCCAGCAGTTGGCCCTTGGGCGTAAGAGATGGCTACACCTTC
v_gene: TRBV6-2/TRBV6-3; d_gene: .; abundance: .; j_gene: TRBJ1-5; CDR3aa: CASSTGTYSNQPQHF; CDR3nt: TGTGCCAGCAGTACCGGCACCTATAGCAATCAGCCCCAGCATTTT
v_gene: TRBV20-1; d_gene: .; abundance: many; j_gene: TRBJ2-7; CDR3aa: CSAQGGEGTYEQYF; CDR3nt: TGCAGTGCTCAAGGGGGAGAGGGGACCTACGAGCAGTACTTC
v_gene: TRBV28; d_gene: TRBD2; abundance: .; j_gene: TRBJ2-1; CDR3aa: CASSQAGGEQFF; CDR3nt: TGTGCCAGCAGTCAAGCGGGAGGGGAGCAGTTCTTC
v_gene: TRBV27; d_gene: TRBD2; abundance: .; j_gene: TRBJ2-3; CDR3aa: CASSSYAGGSGTDTQYF; CDR3nt: TGTGCCAGCAGTTCCTACGCGGGGGGGTCCGGCACAGATACGCAGTATTTT
v_gene: TRBV10-3; d_gene: .; abundance: .; j_gene: TRBJ1-1; CDR3aa: CAIKGRENAEAFF; CDR3nt: TGTGCCATCAAAGGACGGGAGAACGCTGAAGCTTTCTTT
v_gene: TRBV5-1; d_gene: TRBD1; abundance: .; j_gene: TRBJ2-7; CDR3aa: CASSSDRGIGEQYF; CDR3nt: TGCGCCAGCAGCTCAGACAGGGGGATCGGCGAGCAGTACTTC